The TCR beta chain under discussion was sequenced for a study of shared clonotypes between healthy human individuals. The CDR3 contains 15 residues. The germline gives CDR1 SGDLS, CDR2 YYNGEE. J was trimmed by 6 bases and V by 0 bases; bases with no gene match: 7. Remarks on this clone: Its antigen is still unknown.

Assay used: immunoSEQ multiplex PCR; TCRdb lists only in-frame clones, some missing. Here the sample spans approximately 810,000 clones, more than 85% being singletons. Naive CD8 isolation took CD45RO-negative cells positively selected for CCR7 and excluded terminally differentiated effector memory CD45RA+ cells. Study-level results: It was observed that roughly 5.4% of naive CD4 clonotypes were shared across four donors. Only blood was sampled; tissue repertoires likely differ.

The source material was naive CD8+ T cells sorted from blood. This clonotype originated in a man aged 25 to 45 in good health. The J gene is TRBJ1-1, the V gene TRBV9, with TRBD1 matching 8 bases. The CDR3 coding sequence is TGTGCCAGCAGCGTAGTTGGTCAGGGGGCCTCTGAAGCTTTCTTT. Amino acid sequence: CASSVVGQGASEAFF.